A single TCR beta chain is shown here with its context. The entry originates in a study of T-cell memory formation after mild COVID-19. A single record per CDR3 protein comes from TCRdb applying MiXCR to the 5' RACE reads. This sample carries around 340,000 distinct CDR3 sequences, roughly 20% of them seen once, and the ten largest clones take roughly an eighth. The sequence came from an adult woman who had mild COVID-19 (a few samples of this study predate the infection). Cell type and time point are not known. Sequenced: PBMCs or a T cell subset sorted from them (not recorded which).

The CDR3 coding sequence is TGCGCCAGCAGCCAAGAGGGCGGGGGGCATCGGGAGACCCAGTACTTC. Amino acids: CASSQEGGGHRETQYF. The chain joins TRBV4-1 to TRBJ2-5, with TRBD2 matching over 8 bases. The CDR3 has 16 amino acids. With V trimmed by 0 bases and J by 5 bases, 8 bases remained unmatched. Germline V lookup: CDR1 MGHRA, CDR2 YSYEKL.